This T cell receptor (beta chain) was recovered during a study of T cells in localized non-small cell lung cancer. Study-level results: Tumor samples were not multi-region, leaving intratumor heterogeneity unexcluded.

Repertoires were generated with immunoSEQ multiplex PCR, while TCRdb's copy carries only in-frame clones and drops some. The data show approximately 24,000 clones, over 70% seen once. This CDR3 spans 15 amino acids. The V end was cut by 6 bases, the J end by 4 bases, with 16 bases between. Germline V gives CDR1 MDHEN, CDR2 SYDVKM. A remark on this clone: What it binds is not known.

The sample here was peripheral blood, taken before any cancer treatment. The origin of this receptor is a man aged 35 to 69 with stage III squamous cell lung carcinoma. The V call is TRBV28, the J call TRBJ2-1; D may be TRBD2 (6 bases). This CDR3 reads CASRDPGLLYNEQFF. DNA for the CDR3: TGTGCCAGCAGGGACCCGGGACTCCTATACAATGAGCAGTTCTTC.